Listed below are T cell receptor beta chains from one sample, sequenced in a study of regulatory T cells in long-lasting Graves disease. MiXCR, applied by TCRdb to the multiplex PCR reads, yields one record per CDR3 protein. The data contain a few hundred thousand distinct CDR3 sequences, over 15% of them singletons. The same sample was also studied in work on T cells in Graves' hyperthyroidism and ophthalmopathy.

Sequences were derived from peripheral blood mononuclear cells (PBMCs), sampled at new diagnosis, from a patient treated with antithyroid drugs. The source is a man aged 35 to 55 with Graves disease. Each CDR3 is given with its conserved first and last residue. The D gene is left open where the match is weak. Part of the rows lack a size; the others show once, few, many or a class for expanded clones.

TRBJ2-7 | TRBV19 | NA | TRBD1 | TGTGCCAGTAAACCTGCGGGGACAGGGGGCGCCGAGCAGTACTTC | CASKPAGTGGAEQYF
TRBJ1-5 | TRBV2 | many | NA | TGTGCCAGCGCGACAGGTTATCAGGATCAGCCCCAGCATTTT | CASATGYQDQPQHF
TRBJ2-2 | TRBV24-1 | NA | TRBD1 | TGTGCCACCAGTGATTGGGGACAGGGGGCCATCTCCGGGGAGCTGTTTTTT | CATSDWGQGAISGELFF
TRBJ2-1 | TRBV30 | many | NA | TGTGCCTGGAGCGGGGGACTGACCTACAATGAGCAGTTCTTC | CAWSGGLTYNEQFF
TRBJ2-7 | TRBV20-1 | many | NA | TGCAGTGCCACCCCCGGGACAACCTACGAGCAGTACTTC | CSATPGTTYEQYF
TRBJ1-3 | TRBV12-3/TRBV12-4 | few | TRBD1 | TGTGCCAGCAATCTCCCCGGGACAGGGGGCTCTGGAAACACCATATATTTT | CASNLPGTGGSGNTIYF
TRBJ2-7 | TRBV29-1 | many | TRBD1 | TGCAGCGCCCTAGGGTCCGACAGGGTCTACGAGCAGTACTTC | CSALGSDRVYEQYF
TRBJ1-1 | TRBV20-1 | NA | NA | TGCAGTGCTAGCCCCAGGGGAGGAAACACTGAAGCTTTCTTT | CSASPRGGNTEAFF
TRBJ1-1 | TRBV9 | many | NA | TGTGCCAGCAGCGTAGACGGGAGGGCCATGAACACTGAAGCTTTCTTT | CASSVDGRAMNTEAFF
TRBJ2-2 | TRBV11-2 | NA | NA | TGTGCCAGCAGCCTCCGGCCGTTCGGGGAGCTGTTTTTT | CASSLRPFGELFF
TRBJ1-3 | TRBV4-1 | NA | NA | TGCGCCAGCAGCCAGCAGCAGCGGCCCGAGAACACCATATATTTT | CASSQQQRPENTIYF
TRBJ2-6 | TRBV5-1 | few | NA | TGCGCCAGCAGCACGACAGACTCTGGGGCCAACGTCCTGACTTTC | CASSTTDSGANVLTF
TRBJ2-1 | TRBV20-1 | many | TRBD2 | TGCAGTGCTAGACCACGGGGGGGCTCCTACAATGAGCAGTTCTTC | CSARPRGGSYNEQFF
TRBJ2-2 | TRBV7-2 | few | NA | TGTGCCAGCAGCTTGGTTGGGTACGGGGAGCTGTTTTTT | CASSLVGYGELFF
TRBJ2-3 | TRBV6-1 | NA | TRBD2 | TGCGCCAGCAGACGCGGACTAAGCGGGGGGGCTCCGCAGTATTTT | CASRRGLSGGAPQYF
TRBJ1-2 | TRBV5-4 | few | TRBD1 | TGTGCCAGCAGCCCGCGGGACAGGGGGCCGGTCGGCTACACCTTC | CASSPRDRGPVGYTF
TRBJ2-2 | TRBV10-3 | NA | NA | TGTGCCATCAGTGAGTCTTCTGGGATAATTACCGGGGAGCTGTTTTTT | CAISESSGIITGELFF
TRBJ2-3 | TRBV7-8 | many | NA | TGTGCCAGCAGCTTAAACGTCCGTCAAAGCACAGATACGCAGTATTTT | CASSLNVRQSTDTQYF
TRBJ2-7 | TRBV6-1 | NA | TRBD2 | TGTGCCAGCAGAACTAGCGGGGGGTCCTACGAGCAGTACTTC | CASRTSGGSYEQYF
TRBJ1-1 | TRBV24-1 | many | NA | TGTGCCACCAGCAACTCGTTGGACGGCCTTGGGGCTTTCTTT | CATSNSLDGLGAFF
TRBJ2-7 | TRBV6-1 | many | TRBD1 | TGTGCCAGCAGTGATAGGGACAGGGACTCCGAGCAGTACTTC | CASSDRDRDSEQYF
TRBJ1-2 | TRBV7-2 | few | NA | TGTGCCAGCAGCTTAGAGGGTAGTAACTATGGCTACACCTTC | CASSLEGSNYGYTF
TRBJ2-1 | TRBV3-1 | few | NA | TGTGCCAGCAGTTGGGAGGGGGGATACAATGAGCAGTTCTTC | CASSWEGGYNEQFF
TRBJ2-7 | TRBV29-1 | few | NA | TGCAGCGTTGAAATGTGGCACAAAGACTCCTACGAGCAGTACTTC | CSVEMWHKDSYEQYF
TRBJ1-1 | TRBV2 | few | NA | TGTGCCAGGAGCAAGGGCGGGAACACTGAAGCTTTCTTT | CARSKGGNTEAFF
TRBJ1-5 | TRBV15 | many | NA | TGTGCCACCAGCAGAGATCACAGGGACGATCAGCCCCAGCATTTT | CATSRDHRDDQPQHF
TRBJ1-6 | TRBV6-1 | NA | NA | TGTGCCAGCAGTGCTTCCGGTTCACCCCTCCACTTT | CASSASGSPLHF
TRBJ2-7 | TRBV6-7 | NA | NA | TGTGCCAGCAGTGCAGGCCCCAAGGACGAGCAGTACTTC | CASSAGPKDEQYF
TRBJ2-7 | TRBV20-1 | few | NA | TGCAGTGCTCATACAGGCTACGAGCAGTACTTC | CSAHTGYEQYF
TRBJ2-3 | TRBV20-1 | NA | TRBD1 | TGCAGTGTTGACAGGGTGGTGACAGATACGCAGTATTTT | CSVDRVVTDTQYF
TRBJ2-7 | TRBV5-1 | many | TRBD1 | TGTGCCAGCAGTTCGACAGGGGGACCCTACGAGCAGTACTTC | CASSSTGGPYEQYF
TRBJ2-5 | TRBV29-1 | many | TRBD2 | TGCAGCGTTGGTGGGGATCAGGGGACTAGCGGGGTCGAGACCCAGTACTTC | CSVGGDQGTSGVETQYF
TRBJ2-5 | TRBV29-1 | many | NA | TGCAGCGTCGACAGAAGAGAGACCCAGTACTTC | CSVDRRETQYF
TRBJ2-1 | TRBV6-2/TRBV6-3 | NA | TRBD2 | TGTGCCAGCAGGGTCACCCTAGCGGGGACTACTGAGCAGTTCTTC | CASRVTLAGTTEQFF
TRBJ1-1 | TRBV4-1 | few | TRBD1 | TGCGCCAGCAGCCGACGACAGGGCGGCACTGAAGCTTTCTTT | CASSRRQGGTEAFF
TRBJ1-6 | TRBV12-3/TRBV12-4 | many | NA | TGTGCCAGCACCTGGGGGGGCCCGGGGCCACCCCTCCACTTT | CASTWGGPGPPLHF
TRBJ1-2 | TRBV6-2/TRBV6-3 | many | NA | TGTGCCAGCAGTTACTCGACACGGGGCTTTGGCTACACCTTC | CASSYSTRGFGYTF
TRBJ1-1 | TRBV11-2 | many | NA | TGTGCCAGCAGCAAGGGCGCGAACACTGAAGCTTTCTTT | CASSKGANTEAFF
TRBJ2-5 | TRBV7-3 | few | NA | TGTGCCAGCAGCTTGGGTAAAAGCGTAAGGGACCAAGAGACCCAGTACTTC | CASSLGKSVRDQETQYF
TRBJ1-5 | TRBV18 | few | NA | TGTGCCAGCTCAGCCCAGGGTTACAATCAGCCCCAGCATTTT | CASSAQGYNQPQHF
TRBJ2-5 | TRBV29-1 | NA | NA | TGCAGCGCCCAGGACAACCAAGAGACCCAGTACTTC | CSAQDNQETQYF
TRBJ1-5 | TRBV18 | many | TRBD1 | TGTGCCAGCTCACCACTACGGACAGGGGCGGGCAATCAGCCCCAGCATTTT | CASSPLRTGAGNQPQHF
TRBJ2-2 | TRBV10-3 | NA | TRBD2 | TGTGCCATCAGAAAGCGGGGGGACACCGGGGAGCTGTTTTTT | CAIRKRGDTGELFF
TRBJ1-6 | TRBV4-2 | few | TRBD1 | TGTGCCAGCAGCCAAGACCCGACAGGGGGGGGAAATTCACCCCTCCACTTT | CASSQDPTGGGNSPLHF
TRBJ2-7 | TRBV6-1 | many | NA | TGTGCCAGCAGTCCTCGGGACATCGACTACGAGCAGTACTTC | CASSPRDIDYEQYF
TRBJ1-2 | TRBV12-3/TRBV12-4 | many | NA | TGTGCCAGCAGAAAGACAGGAGCTGCTAACTATGGCTACACCTTC | CASRKTGAANYGYTF
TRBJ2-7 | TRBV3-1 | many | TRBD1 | TGTGCCAGCAGCCCTTGGGGACAGGGGGCCTACGAGCAGTACTTC | CASSPWGQGAYEQYF
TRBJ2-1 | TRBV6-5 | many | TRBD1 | TGTGCCAGCAGTTACTGGACAGGATACAATGAGCAGTTCTTC | CASSYWTGYNEQFF